This passage covers 8 T cell receptor gamma chains from one sample sequenced in a study of gamma-delta T cells after stem cell transplantation. TCRdb re-processed the RT-PCR reads via CATT. The data contain some 640 gamma-chain clones, about 30% of them singletons. The sample comprised gamma-delta T cells. Receptors originate from a human donor. It is not recorded whose cells these are; they may come from a transplant donor.

This clone is categorized as large (0.1 to 1%). The chain employs TRGV3 and TRGJP2. TCRdb records no J gene; here it was assigned by comparing the DNA to germline. The germline V gene encodes CDR1 VTNTFY and CDR2 YDVSTARD (reference sequence). The V and J ends lost 0 bases and 3 bases, in that order; junction bases with no gene match: 4. This CDR3 has 15 amino acids. CDR3: CATWDRPGSDWIKTF. For the CDR3, the DNA is TGTGCCACCTGGGACAGGCCGGGTAGTGATTGGATCAAGACGTTT.

This clone rates as large. The chain links TRGV2 to TRGJ1 or TRGJ2. The J gene, absent from TCRdb, was called here by matching the DNA to germline. The trim removed 0 bases at V and 2 bases at J, leaving 10 bases unmatched. The CDR3 runs to 16 residues. Germline V gene lookup returns CDR1 EGSNGY and CDR2 YDSYNSKV. The DNA of the CDR3 is TGTGCCACCTGGGACGGGCCCCACGTTTATTATTATAAGAAACTCTTT. Its translation is CATWDGPHVYYYKKLF.

The rearrangement joins TRGV8 to TRGJ1 or TRGJ2. The J gene was not available in TCRdb and was assigned here by matching the DNA to germline segments. This CDR3 is 15 amino acids long. V lost 3 bases to trimming and J lost 3 bases; unmatched junction nucleotides: 11. CDR1 is VENAVY and CDR2 is YDSYNSRV in the germline V gene. The CDR3, as DNA: TGTGCCACCTGGGATGGGCCCCCCACTTATTATAAGAAACTCTTT. Its protein product is CATWDGPPTYYKKLF.

The J gene is TRGJ1 or TRGJ2, the V gene TRGV9. The J gene comes from matching the DNA to germline here; TCRdb lacks it. With 0 bases clipped from V and 3 bases from J, the junction kept 2 bases outside the gene matches. The CDR3 extends over 13 amino acids. Per the germline V gene, CDR1 is GITISATS and CDR2 is ISYDGTV (reference sequence). The CDR3 is CALWEVGYYKKLF. The CDR3 DNA is TGTGCCTTGTGGGAGGTGGGTTATTATAAGAAACTCTTT.

Judged by abundance, this clone is large (0.1 to 1%). V and J are TRGV3 and TRGJP2. The J gene is absent in TCRdb and was assigned here via DNA matching to germline. Germline CDR1 reads VTNTFY; CDR2 reads YDVSTARD (reference sequence). This CDR3 has 14 amino acids. The V gene end was trimmed by 3 bases and the J gene end by 2 bases; junction bases not matched to a gene: 3. This CDR3 is CATWDGSSDWIKTF. As DNA, the CDR3 is TGTGCCACCTGGGACGGGAGTAGTGATTGGATCAAGACGTTT.

In regard to this clone: This may arise from a read error, as a much more abundant clone is one base away. The gene calls are TRGV4 and TRGJ1 or TRGJ2. Because TCRdb records no J gene, it was assigned here through a match of the DNA to germline. The CDR3 loop spans 11 amino acids. The germline V gene has CDR1 EGSTGY and CDR2 YDSYTSSV. The CDR3 spells CAAWDGPKKLF. DNA for the CDR3: TGTGCCGCCTGGGATGGCCCTAAGAAACTCTTT.

Only a few counts were recorded for this clone. The chain is built from TRGV3 and TRGJ1 or TRGJ2. TCRdb does not report a J gene; here it was assigned by matching the DNA to germline references. CDR1 is VTNTFY and CDR2 is YDVSTARD in the germline V gene (reference sequence). The CDR3 spans 14 residues. V lost 1 base, J lost 2 bases, and 5 bases stayed unmatched. The CDR3 spells CATWDSRDYYKKLF. The CDR3 DNA is TGTGCCACCTGGGACAGTAGGGATTATTATAAGAAACTCTTT.

To note about this clone: A much larger clone lies one base from this, so it may be a read error. Other DNA sequences in the same sample also yield this CDR3. A V gene of TRGV4 was called, but no J gene was assigned. The CDR3 runs 11 residues. Looked up from germline, CDR1 is EGSTGY and CDR2 is YDSYTSSV. The CDR3 DNA reads as TGTGCCACCTGGGATGGGTATAAGAAGCTCTTT. Its translation: CATWDGYKKLF.